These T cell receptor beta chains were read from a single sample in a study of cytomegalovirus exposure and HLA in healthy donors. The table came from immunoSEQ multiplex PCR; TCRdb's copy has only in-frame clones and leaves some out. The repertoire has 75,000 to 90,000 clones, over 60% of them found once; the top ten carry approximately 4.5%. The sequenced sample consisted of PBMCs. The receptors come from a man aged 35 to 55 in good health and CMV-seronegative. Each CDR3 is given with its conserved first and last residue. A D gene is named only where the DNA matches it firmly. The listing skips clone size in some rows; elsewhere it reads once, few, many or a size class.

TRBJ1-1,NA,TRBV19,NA,CASRTGPNTEAFF,TGTGCCAGTAGAACAGGGCCGAACACTGAAGCTTTCTTT
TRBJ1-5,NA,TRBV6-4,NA,CASSETGFNQPQHF,TGTGCCAGCAGTGAGACAGGTTTCAATCAGCCCCAGCATTTT
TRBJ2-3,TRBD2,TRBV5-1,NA,CASSPVAGVSTDTQYF,TGCGCCAGCAGCCCCGTAGCGGGAGTCAGCACAGATACGCAGTATTTT
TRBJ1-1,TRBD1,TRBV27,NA,CASRGTGMNTEAFF,TGTGCCAGCAGGGGGACAGGGATGAACACTGAAGCTTTCTTT
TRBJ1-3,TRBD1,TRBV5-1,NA,CASSLVEGARGNTIYF,TGCGCCAGCAGCTTGGTGGAGGGGGCTAGAGGAAACACCATATATTTT
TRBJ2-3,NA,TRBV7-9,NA,CASSFGRQSTDTQYF,TGTGCCAGCAGCTTTGGGAGGCAGAGCACAGATACGCAGTATTTT
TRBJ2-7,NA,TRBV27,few,CASSPIENRYEQYF,TGTGCCAGCAGCCCGATTGAGAACCGCTACGAGCAGTACTTC
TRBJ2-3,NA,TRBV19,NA,CASSISLSRDTQYF,TGTGCCAGTAGTATAAGCCTTTCCAGGGATACGCAGTATTTT
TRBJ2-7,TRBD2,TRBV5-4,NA,CASSLGGRASYEQYF,TGTGCCAGCAGCTTGGGCGGGAGGGCTTCCTACGAGCAGTACTTC
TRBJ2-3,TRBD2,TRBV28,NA,CASSLFLVAGLLTDTQYF,TGTGCCAGCAGTTTATTTTTGGTAGCGGGACTACTCACAGATACGCAGTATTTT
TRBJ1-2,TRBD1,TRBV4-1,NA,CASHSGVGQGFYGYTF,TGCGCCAGCCACTCAGGGGTCGGACAGGGGTTTTATGGCTACACCTTC
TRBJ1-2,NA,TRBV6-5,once,CASSYSGREDYGYTF,TGTGCCAGCAGTTACTCGGGCAGGGAAGACTATGGCTACACCTTC
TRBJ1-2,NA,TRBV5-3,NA,CARSARTVGPNYGYTF,TGTGCCAGAAGCGCTAGGACAGTGGGCCCGAACTATGGCTACACCTTC
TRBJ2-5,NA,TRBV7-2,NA,CASSLEQGQTQYF,TGTGCCAGCAGCTTAGAACAGGGACAGACCCAGTACTTC
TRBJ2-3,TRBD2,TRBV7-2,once,CASSLDLGGPGTDTQYF,TGTGCCAGCAGCTTAGACTTGGGAGGGCCTGGCACAGATACGCAGTATTTT
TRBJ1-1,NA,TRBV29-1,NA,CSVERGITEAFF,TGCAGCGTTGAAAGAGGGATCACTGAAGCTTTCTTT